This T cell receptor (beta chain) was recovered during a study of T cell changes during pregnancy in multiple sclerosis. Trimming stripped 6 bases from V and 0 bases from J, with 20 bases between. Germline V gives CDR1 ENHRY, CDR2 SYGVKD. This CDR3 is built from 17 residues. Sequenced by immunoSEQ multiplex PCR; TCRdb stores in-frame clones only, minus some. The profile covers 25,000 to 35,000 clones, with roughly nine tenths appearing a single time and 4% to 6% taken by the ten largest. The J gene is TRBJ1-2, the V gene TRBV10-3; D gene uncertain. This TCR was recovered from a female donor in good health, enrolled as a control in a pregnancy study. The material sequenced was peripheral blood, taken in the first trimester of pregnancy. The CDR3 spells CAIRTPLLEGSNYGYTF. The CDR3 bases are TGTGCCATCAGGACCCCTCTCCTGGAGGGCTCTAACTATGGCTACACCTTC.